This T cell receptor beta chain was recorded in a study of shared clonotypes between healthy human individuals. Study details: The donors, two women and three men, were aged 18 to 49. Findings and caveats of the study: Among donors, the sharing of clonotypes was expected to be influenced by sequencing depth.

Participating donors were healthy, HIV-negative adults free of recent acute infections or vaccinations. This clone was counted a single time. Its target is not known. Germline V gene data show CDR1 as MNHEY and CDR2 as SMNVEV (reference sequence). The germline V and J ends were trimmed by 6 bases and 2 bases, with 14 bases remaining between them. The CDR3 sequence is 14 residues long. In the source study's methods: Quality scores were absent from the junction-only immunoSEQ sequences, so filtering differed. Some clones are missing from TCRdb's copy, which holds only in-frame ones; the method was immunoSEQ multiplex PCR. V, J and clone size were drawn from that table, and D and trimming were deduced from the DNA. The sample includes about 510,000 clones, 79% seen only once; the top ten take 13%.

The source of this sequence is a woman in her forties in good health. Some clones in this sample may be carry-over from other donors' samples. Sequences were obtained from PBMCs. The V gene is TRBV27, the J gene TRBJ2-7; D unclear. CDR3 nucleotide sequence: TGTGCCAGCAGACGAGGAGACTTCACCTACGAGCAGTACTTC. It encodes CASRRGDFTYEQYF.